These 20 T cell receptor beta chains came from one sample sequenced in a study of cytomegalovirus exposure and HLA in healthy donors. Sequencing was performed with immunoSEQ multiplex PCR; in TCRdb, only in-frame clones are kept and a portion is missing. Of a few hundred thousand clones listed, about nine tenths are singletons. The sample was PBMCs. The receptors come from a woman between 18 and 29 years old in good health and CMV-seronegative.

This clone was recorded once. V is TRBV27 and J is TRBJ2-1; 7 bases align to TRBD1. Germline lookup yields CDR1 MNHEY and CDR2 SMNVEV (reference sequence). The CDR3 has 18 amino acids. Trimming removed 3 bases from V and 1 base from J; junction bases left unmatched: 12. CDR3 loop: CASSFLGTEAISYNEQFF. CDR3 coding DNA: TGTGCCAGCAGTTTTTTGGGGACAGAGGCAATATCCTACAATGAGCAGTTCTTC.

This clone was seen repeatedly, ten times or more. This rearrangement joins TRBV28 to TRBJ1-1; 10 bases agree with TRBD1. Looked up from germline, CDR1 is MDHEN and CDR2 is SYDVKM. The CDR3 runs 16 residues. The V gene end was trimmed by 5 bases and the J gene end by 5 bases; junction bases not matched to a gene: 11. The CDR3 DNA reads as TGTGCCAGCAGTCCCACCGGGACAGGGGCGGGTACTGAAGCTTTCTTT. As protein: CASSPTGTGAGTEAFF.

The rearrangement links TRBV28 to TRBJ1-3, with D hard to call. CDR1 MDHEN and CDR2 SYDVKM come from the germline V gene. The CDR3 consists of 14 residues. V lost 2 bases, J lost 4 bases, and 9 bases lay in between. The CDR3 DNA is TGTGCCAGCAGTTTAAAAACAGTCGGAAACACCATATATTTT. It codes for CASSLKTVGNTIYF.

As for this clone: The sample carries other DNA sequences with the same CDR3. The chain has TRBV27 and TRBJ2-7, with TRBD1 matching 10 bases. The CDR3 contains 14 residues. The germline gives CDR1 MNHEY, CDR2 SMNVEV (reference sequence). V shed 3 bases, J shed 7 bases, and the junction held 6 bases outside the gene matches. The CDR3 is CASSLGTGVYEQYF. The CDR3 region has the DNA TGTGCCAGCAGTTTGGGGACAGGGGTTTATGAGCAGTACTTC.

V and J are TRBV19 and TRBJ2-5, with 12 bases identical to TRBD2. After removal of 4 bases from V and 5 bases from J, the junction contained 8 bases not matched to a gene. CDR3 length: 16 amino acids. Germline CDR1 is LNHDA and CDR2 is SQIVND (reference sequence). CDR3 region: CASSTWTSGNRETQYF. The CDR3 bases are TGTGCCAGTAGTACATGGACTAGCGGGAATCGGGAGACCCAGTACTTC.

V gene TRBV18 combines with J gene TRBJ2-1, with 11 bases aligning to TRBD2. After removal of 3 bases from V and 2 bases from J, the junction contained 15 bases not matched to a gene. CDR1 KGHSH and CDR2 LQKENI come from the germline V gene. The CDR3 runs 20 residues. The CDR3 DNA sequence: TGTGCCAGCTCACCTTTATCCGGGACTAGCGGACCATATACCTACAATGAGCAGTTCTTC. As protein: CASSPLSGTSGPYTYNEQFF.

This clone was picked up one time. The genes are TRBV28 and TRBJ2-2; D not resolved. This CDR3 spans 14 amino acids. The germline V gene encodes CDR1 MDHEN and CDR2 SYDVKM. Trimming took off 3 bases at V and 2 bases at J, with 7 bases between the two ends. In DNA form, the CDR3 reads TGTGCCAGCAGTTTCTACGGTAACACCGGGGAGCTGTTTTTT. It codes for CASSFYGNTGELFF.

The chain is built from TRBV5-1 and TRBJ2-1; 7 positions agree with TRBD2. The CDR3 extends over 15 amino acids. J lost 5 bases, V lost 2 bases, and 7 bases had no gene match. In germline, CDR1 is SGHRS, CDR2 YFSETQ. CDR3 sequence (DNA): TGCGCCAGCAGCTTCCGAGGACTAGAAGACAATGAGCAGTTCTTC. Translation gives CASSFRGLEDNEQFF.

This rearrangement joins TRBV7-6 to TRBJ1-2; D is perhaps TRBD1 (6 bases). The CDR3 loop spans 14 amino acids. The V gene's germline CDR1 is SGHVS and CDR2 FNYEAQ. The V gene lost 1 base and the J gene lost 8 bases, with 14 bases spanning the gap. The CDR3 reads CASSLVYRVDGYTF. The CDR3 DNA reads TGTGCCAGCAGCTTAGTATACAGGGTCGACGGCTACACCTTC.

The V gene is TRBV30, the J gene TRBJ2-7; TRBD1 matches 7 bases. V lost 1 base to trimming and J lost 6 bases; unmatched junction nucleotides: 9. CDR1 is GTSNPN and CDR2 is SVGIG in the germline V gene (reference sequence). This CDR3 has 14 amino acids. CDR3 bases: TGTGCCTGGAGTGGTGACAGGGTTCCGGGCGAGCAGTACTTC. It yields the protein CAWSGDRVPGEQYF. Using reference TRBV30 and TRBJ2-7 for the parts outside the CDR3, the full variable domain is SQTIHQWPATLVQPVGSPLSLECTVEGTSNPNLYWYRQAAGRGLQLLFYSVGIGQISSEVPQNLSASRPQDRQFILSSKKLLLSDSGFYLCAWSGDRVPGEQYFGPGTRLTVT.

The chain combines TRBV27 with TRBJ1-3; maybe TRBD1 (6 bases). Germline V lookup: CDR1 MNHEY, CDR2 SMNVEV (reference sequence). The CDR3 is made up of 14 amino acids. V was trimmed by 6 bases and J by 4 bases, leaving 13 bases between them. The CDR3 is CASSPSGGGNTIYF. The CDR3 DNA reads as TGTGCCAGCAGCCCGAGTGGGGGCGGAAACACCATATATTTT.

The chain combines TRBV29-1 with TRBJ2-7; possible D gene TRBD1, 7 bases. V was trimmed by 5 bases and J by 3 bases, leaving 26 bases between them. Germline assignment: CDR1 SQVTM and CDR2 ANQGSEA. CDR3 length equals 17 residues. The DNA of the CDR3 is TGCAGCGTTCCCCGTTCGGAGGGGGCGCTTAGAGACTACGAGCAGTACTTC. This codes for CSVPRSEGALRDYEQYF.

CDR3: CAWSQSGELFF. CDR3 bases: TGTGCCTGGAGTCAATCGGGGGAACTGTTTTTT. The V gene is TRBV30, the J gene TRBJ1-4, with D perhaps matching TRBD1 (5 bases). V was cut by 2 bases and J by 12 bases, with 10 bases left in between. Germline CDR1 reads GTSNPN; CDR2 reads SVGIG (reference sequence). This CDR3 spans 11 amino acids.

The genes are TRBV5-1 and TRBJ2-3; 7 bases map to TRBD2. Looked up from germline, CDR1 is SGHRS and CDR2 is YFSETQ. The CDR3 consists of 14 residues. V shed 4 bases, J shed 1 base, and the junction held 3 bases outside the gene matches. DNA of the CDR3: TGCGCCAGCAGCCCGCTAGCGGGCACAGATACGCAGTATTTT. Translated, it gives CASSPLAGTDTQYF.

The chain carries TRBV5-1 and TRBJ2-7; D gene unclear. The V end was cut by 6 bases, the J end by 2 bases, with 18 bases between. The CDR3 totals 15 residues. Germline V gives CDR1 SGHRS, CDR2 YFSETQ. Here the CDR3 reads CASTSYSGLTYEQYF. CDR3 nucleotides: TGCGCCAGCACCTCATATTCAGGCCTTACCTACGAGCAGTACTTC. The full variable domain, rest sourced from reference TRBV5-1 and TRBJ2-7, is KAGVTQTPRYLIKTRGQQVTLSCSPISGHRSVSWYQQTPGQGLQFLFEYFSETQRNKGNFPGRFSGRQFSNSRSEMNVSTLELGDSALYLCASTSYSGLTYEQYFGPGTRLTVT.

CDR3 in DNA: TGTGCCACCAGCTTTGCCAACCGACTAGCCGGCGAGCAGTACTTC. This encodes CATSFANRLAGEQYF. This chain uses TRBV15 with TRBJ2-7; 7 bases line up with TRBD2. The CDR3 contains 15 residues. Germline values: CDR1 LNHNV, CDR2 YYDKDF (reference sequence). With 5 bases clipped from V and 6 bases from J, the junction kept 13 bases outside the gene matches.

The chain joins TRBV5-1 to TRBJ2-7, with TRBD1 matching 10 bases. Looked up from germline, CDR1 is SGHRS and CDR2 is YFSETQ. This CDR3 region has 15 residues. With 7 bases clipped from V and 2 bases from J, the junction kept 9 bases outside the gene matches. The CDR3 bases are TGCGCCAGCCGGTTCCGGGACAGGGGTGCCTACGAGCAGTACTTC. It yields the protein CASRFRDRGAYEQYF.

This chain connects TRBV5-4 to TRBJ2-7; 11 nucleotides line up with TRBD1. Germline CDR1 SGHNT, CDR2 YYREEE (reference sequence). The CDR3 extends over 14 amino acids. Unmatched junction bases numbered 4, after V lost 4 bases and J lost 4 bases. The CDR3 loop reads CASSPDRGRYEQYF. DNA for the CDR3: TGTGCCAGCAGCCCGGACAGGGGGCGATACGAGCAGTACTTC.

The gene calls are TRBV28 and TRBJ2-7, with 8 nucleotides matching TRBD2. V was clipped by 8 bases and J by 3 bases; unmatched bases: 15. The CDR3 is 16 residues long. CDR1 is MDHEN and CDR2 is SYDVKM in the germline V gene. The CDR3 protein is CASLPSGSVKVYEQYF. The CDR3 nucleotides are TGTGCCAGCCTCCCTAGCGGGTCTGTTAAAGTCTACGAGCAGTACTTC.

This chain connects TRBV5-1 to TRBJ1-2; 12 nucleotides agree with TRBD1. CDR1 is SGHRS and CDR2 is YFSETQ in the germline V gene. J was trimmed by 7 bases and V by 4 bases; bases with no gene match: 5. This CDR3 is built from 14 residues. The CDR3 protein is CASSQPGQGAGYTF. The CDR3 DNA follows: TGCGCCAGCAGCCAACCGGGACAGGGGGCTGGCTACACCTTC.